This T cell receptor beta chain was sequenced for a study of shared clonotypes between healthy human individuals. Note on this clone: Its matching antigen is unknown.

Study findings and constraints: Investigators collected only blood, and repertoires in tissues likely differ. Sorted-subset sequencing was shown by rarefaction to be incomplete despite large depth. Among non-shared clonotypes, generation probabilities were lower than among those shared by all four donors.

The protocol was immunoSEQ multiplex PCR, while the TCRdb copy is restricted to in-frame clones and leaves out a portion. The sample has approximately 2,300,000 clones, less than 95% seen once. V dropped 0 bases and J dropped 6; count of bases not matched to a gene: 5. This CDR3 comprises 15 residues. Germline V gives CDR1 MGHRA, CDR2 YSYEKL. This sequence was found in a man aged 18 to 29 in good health. Some clones in this sample may be carry-over from other donors' samples. The chain joins TRBV4-1 to TRBJ1-2, with 9 bases aligning to TRBD1. Sequenced sample: naive CD4+ T cells from PBMCs. Subset indicated: CD45RA+ positively selected. CDR3 in amino acids: CASSQDPRTGDGYTF. The CDR3 region has the DNA TGCGCCAGCAGCCAAGATCCCAGGACAGGGGATGGCTACACCTTC.